This T cell receptor (beta chain) was documented in a study of T cell responses to AZD1222 COVID-19 vaccine. Notes on this clone: No antigen is known for it.

Clones were sequenced by immunoSEQ multiplex PCR, and TCRdb holds only the in-frame ones, with some missing. This table holds around 99,000 clones, 90% to 95% found once. CDR1 is SGHDT and CDR2 is YYEEEE in the germline V gene. The CDR3 has 14 residues. The V and J ends lost 4 bases and 5 bases, in that order; junction bases with no gene match: 3. General observations from the study: Researchers report vaccine-associated CD4 TCRs spanning spike, with dominance at 160-218 and 743-854. Epitopes outside B.1.351 and B.1.1.7 mutated regions reportedly drew nearly half of spike TCRs.

V usage is TRBV5-6 and J usage is TRBJ1-6, with 7 nucleotides matching TRBD1. The sequence derives from an adult who received the AZD1222 COVID-19 vaccine. The material sequenced was peripheral blood, taken 28 days after the second AZD1222 dose. This chain's CDR3 is CASSRGQNNSPLHF. The DNA of the CDR3 is TGTGCCAGCAGCAGGGGACAGAATAATTCACCCCTCCACTTT.